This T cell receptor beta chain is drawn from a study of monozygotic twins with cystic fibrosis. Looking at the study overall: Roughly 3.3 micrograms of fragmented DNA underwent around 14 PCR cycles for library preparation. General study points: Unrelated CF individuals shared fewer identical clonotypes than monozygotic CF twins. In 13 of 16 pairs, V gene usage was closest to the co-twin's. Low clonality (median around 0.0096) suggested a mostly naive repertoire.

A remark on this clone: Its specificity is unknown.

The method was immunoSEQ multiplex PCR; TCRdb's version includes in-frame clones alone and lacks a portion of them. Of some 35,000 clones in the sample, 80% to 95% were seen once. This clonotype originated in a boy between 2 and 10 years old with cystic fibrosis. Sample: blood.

DNA of the CDR3: TGTGCCAGCAGTAAAGGGGACAGGGGGTACGAGCAGTACTTC. As protein: CASSKGDRGYEQYF. The chain joins TRBV27 to TRBJ2-7; 11 bases agree with TRBD1. Germline V CDR1 and CDR2: MNHEY, SMNVEV (reference sequence). With 5 bases clipped from V and 4 bases from J, the junction kept 4 bases outside the gene matches. The CDR3 sequence is 14 residues long.